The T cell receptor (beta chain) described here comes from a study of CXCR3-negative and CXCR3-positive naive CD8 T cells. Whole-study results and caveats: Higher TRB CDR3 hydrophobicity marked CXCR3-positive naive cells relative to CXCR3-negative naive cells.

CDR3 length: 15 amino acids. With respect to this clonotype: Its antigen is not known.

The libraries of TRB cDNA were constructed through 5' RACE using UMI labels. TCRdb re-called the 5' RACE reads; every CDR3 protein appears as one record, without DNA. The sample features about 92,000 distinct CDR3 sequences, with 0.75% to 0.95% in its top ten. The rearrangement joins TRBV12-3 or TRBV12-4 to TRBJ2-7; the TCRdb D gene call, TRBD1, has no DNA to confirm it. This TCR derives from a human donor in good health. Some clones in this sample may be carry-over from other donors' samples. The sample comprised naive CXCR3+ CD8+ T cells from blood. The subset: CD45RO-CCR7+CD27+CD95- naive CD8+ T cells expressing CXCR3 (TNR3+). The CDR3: CASSADRPGPYEQYF.